This record covers a single TCR beta chain. No antigen is known for it. The data are from a study of T cells in localized non-small cell lung cancer. Here immunoSEQ multiplex PCR was the method, and the copy in TCRdb shows in-frame clones only, minus some. The table has 50,000 to 75,000 clones, 85% to 90% seen once; the top ten hold 22%. The V gene's germline CDR1 is MNHEY and CDR2 SVGAGI. With 1 base removed from V and 3 bases from J, the gap between germline ends came to 6 bases. This CDR3 has 13 residues. Study findings and constraints: Adjacent uninvolved lung tissue had the highest T cell clonality, exceeding tumor. Higher T cell density in the blood was associated with longer overall survival, whereas higher adjacent-lung clonality associated with shorter survival.

The clonotype comes from a man between 40 and 70 years old with stage I squamous cell lung carcinoma. V is TRBV6-5 and J is TRBJ2-5; D tentatively fits TRBD1 or TRBD2 (5 bases each). Here the sequenced sample was peripheral blood, taken before any cancer treatment. The CDR3 reads CASSYLGEETQYF. In nucleotides, the CDR3 is TGTGCCAGCAGTTACTTGGGGGAAGAGACCCAGTACTTC.